A selection of T cell receptor beta chains follows, all from one sample in a study of OX40 agonist ivuxolimab in advanced cancers. Repertoires were generated with immunoSEQ multiplex PCR, while TCRdb's copy carries only in-frame clones and drops some. The sample contains about 60,000 clones, around four fifths of which appear only once. Specimen: CD4+ or CD8+ T cells sorted from blood, collected in a trial of the OX40 agonist ivuxolimab. These receptors were collected from an adult with an advanced solid tumor such as melanoma, head and neck, liver or kidney cancer. Both conserved end residues are part of each CDR3. The D gene is left open where the match is weak. The size entry is marked missing in some rows and otherwise reads once, few, many or a size class.

D: TRBD1; size: NA; J: TRBJ2-2; V: TRBV5-4; DNA: TGTGCCAGCAGCACGGACAGGGGACACACCGGGGAGCTGTTTTTT; CDR3: CASSTDRGHTGELFF
D: NA; size: NA; J: TRBJ2-3; V: TRBV2; DNA: TGTGCCAGCACCTCCTCAGGGAACACTAGCACAGATACGCAGTATTTT; CDR3: CASTSSGNTSTDTQYF
D: NA; size: NA; J: TRBJ2-7; V: TRBV4-3; DNA: TGCGCCAGCAGCCAAGATGACAGCTACGAGCAGTACTTC; CDR3: CASSQDDSYEQYF
D: TRBD2; size: NA; J: TRBJ2-1; V: TRBV19; DNA: TGTGCCAGTAGTATAAGGACTAGCGGGAGTGAGCAGTTCTTC; CDR3: CASSIRTSGSEQFF
D: TRBD1; size: NA; J: TRBJ1-1; V: TRBV7-3; DNA: TGTGCCAGCAGCATACAGGGGGACACTGAAGCTTTCTTT; CDR3: CASSIQGDTEAFF
D: NA; size: NA; J: TRBJ1-3; V: TRBV19; DNA: TGTGCCAGTAGTATATCGACCCTCTCTGGAAACACCATATATTTT; CDR3: CASSISTLSGNTIYF
D: NA; size: NA; J: TRBJ2-6; V: TRBV11-2; DNA: TGTGCCAGCAGCCCACGGACAGCCTCTGGGGCCAACGTCCTGACTTTC; CDR3: CASSPRTASGANVLTF
D: NA; size: NA; J: TRBJ2-2; V: TRBV15; DNA: TGTGCCACCAGCAGAGTTGGCACCGGGGAGCTGTTTTTT; CDR3: CATSRVGTGELFF
D: TRBD2; size: NA; J: TRBJ2-1; V: TRBV23-1; DNA: TGCGCCAGCACCGGGACTAGCGGGAGTGGTTCCTACAATGAGCAGTTCTTC; CDR3: CASTGTSGSGSYNEQFF
D: NA; size: NA; J: TRBJ2-7; V: TRBV21-1; DNA: TGTGCCAGCAGGATCGGGACTAGCGGGAGGGGTGCCTACGAGCAGTACTTC; CDR3: CASRIGTSGRGAYEQYF
D: NA; size: NA; J: TRBJ2-5; V: TRBV2; DNA: TGTGCCAGCAGTATAAGGACCGGCCAAGAGACCCAGTACTTC; CDR3: CASSIRTGQETQYF
D: NA; size: NA; J: TRBJ1-2; V: TRBV27; DNA: TGTGCCAGCAGTCCAGGGGTTAACTATGGCTACACCTTC; CDR3: CASSPGVNYGYTF
D: TRBD2; size: NA; J: TRBJ2-1; V: TRBV13; DNA: TGTGCCAGCAGCCCTCCCTGGACTAGCGGAAGCTCCTACAATGAGCAGTTCTTC; CDR3: CASSPPWTSGSSYNEQFF
D: NA; size: NA; J: TRBJ2-2; V: TRBV19; DNA: TGTGCCAGTAGTGTGAGGCAGCAAACCGGGGAGCTGTTTTTT; CDR3: CASSVRQQTGELFF
D: NA; size: NA; J: TRBJ2-5; V: TRBV6-1; DNA: TGTGCCAGCAGTGAAGGGCGGGCACCCCAACAAGAGACCCAGTACTTC; CDR3: CASSEGRAPQQETQYF
D: NA; size: NA; J: TRBJ1-2; V: TRBV5-4; DNA: TGTGCCAGCAGCCCATGGGAAGGCTATGGCTACACCTTC; CDR3: CASSPWEGYGYTF
D: NA; size: once; J: TRBJ2-1; V: TRBV15; DNA: TGTGCCACCAGCAGAGATGTGGGAGAGTACAATGAGCAGTTCTTC; CDR3: CATSRDVGEYNEQFF
D: NA; size: NA; J: TRBJ2-7; V: TRBV28; DNA: TGTGCCAGCAGACGAACCCTCTTTTCGGAGCAGTACTTC; CDR3: CASRRTLFSEQYF
D: NA; size: NA; J: TRBJ1-4; V: TRBV7-2; DNA: TGTGCCAGCAGCCCAGGACCTGATGAAAAACTGTTTTTT; CDR3: CASSPGPDEKLFF
D: NA; size: NA; J: TRBJ2-2; V: TRBV2; DNA: TGTGCCAGCAGTGACTCTAGACGGACCGGGGAGCTGTTTTTT; CDR3: CASSDSRRTGELFF
D: NA; size: NA; J: TRBJ1-2; V: TRBV6-5; DNA: TGTGCCAGCAGTTACAACGGGGTTCTAAATTATGGCTACACCTTC; CDR3: CASSYNGVLNYGYTF
D: NA; size: NA; J: TRBJ2-3; V: TRBV30; DNA: TGTGCCTGGAGTCCTTGGGGCACAGATACGCAGTATTTT; CDR3: CAWSPWGTDTQYF
D: TRBD1; size: NA; J: TRBJ2-1; V: TRBV13; DNA: TGTGCCAGCAGGACCCAAGGACAGGAACGCTCCTACAATGAGCAGTTCTTC; CDR3: CASRTQGQERSYNEQFF
D: TRBD1; size: NA; J: TRBJ2-1; V: TRBV27; DNA: TGTGCCAGCAGTTTATCGGACAGGGAGCAGTTCTTC; CDR3: CASSLSDREQFF
D: NA; size: NA; J: TRBJ2-1; V: TRBV7-6; DNA: TGTGCCAGCAGCTCGGTAGTGTACAATGAGCAGTTCTTC; CDR3: CASSSVVYNEQFF
D: NA; size: NA; J: TRBJ1-3; V: TRBV6-1; DNA: TGTGCCAGCAAGTTCAGGGGTAGGGGAAACACCATATATTTT; CDR3: CASKFRGRGNTIYF
D: NA; size: NA; J: TRBJ1-4; V: TRBV6-5; DNA: TGTGCCAGCAGTTGGGAGGAGGGCCCAACTAATGAAAAACTGTTTTTT; CDR3: CASSWEEGPTNEKLFF
D: NA; size: NA; J: TRBJ1-2; V: TRBV6-5; DNA: TGTGCCAGCAGTTACTCGGGGGATGGCTACACCTTC; CDR3: CASSYSGDGYTF
D: NA; size: NA; J: TRBJ2-3; V: TRBV28; DNA: TGTGCCAGCAGAAGACCGCTAGTGACCACAGATACGCAGTATTTT; CDR3: CASRRPLVTTDTQYF
D: NA; size: NA; J: TRBJ1-2; V: TRBV30; DNA: TGTGCCTGGAAAGGGCAGGGGTTTGATGGCTACACCTTC; CDR3: CAWKGQGFDGYTF
D: TRBD2; size: once; J: TRBJ2-5; V: TRBV11-3; DNA: TGTGCCAGCAACGATGGGATAGCGGGAATCATGGAGACCCAGTACTTC; CDR3: CASNDGIAGIMETQYF
D: TRBD2; size: NA; J: TRBJ2-1; V: TRBV4-2; DNA: TGTGCCAGCAGCCAAGATCTGACGGGAGGGAACAATGAGCAGTTCTTC; CDR3: CASSQDLTGGNNEQFF
D: NA; size: NA; J: TRBJ1-5; V: TRBV7-8; DNA: TGTGCCAGCAGCCAGCAATATCGTGGGCCCCAGCATTTT; CDR3: CASSQQYRGPQHF
D: NA; size: NA; J: TRBJ1-5; V: TRBV6-4; DNA: TGTGCCAGCACCCTGATGGGTAGCAATCAGCCCCAGCATTTT; CDR3: CASTLMGSNQPQHF
D: TRBD1; size: NA; J: TRBJ1-5; V: TRBV19; DNA: TGTGCCAGTAGACCGGGACAGGGCCGACAGCCCCAGCATTTT; CDR3: CASRPGQGRQPQHF
D: TRBD2; size: NA; J: TRBJ2-7; V: TRBV27; DNA: TGTGCCAGCAGGGGACTAGGGTACGAGCAGTACTTC; CDR3: CASRGLGYEQYF
D: NA; size: NA; J: TRBJ1-2; V: TRBV30; DNA: TGTGCCTCCCCACGGGCTCAAGGAGGGGGCTACACCTTC; CDR3: CASPRAQGGGYTF
D: NA; size: few; J: TRBJ2-7; V: TRBV5-1; DNA: TGCGCCAGCAGCACCGGCGGGGGCAGGTACGAGCAGTACTTC; CDR3: CASSTGGGRYEQYF
D: TRBD1; size: NA; J: TRBJ1-5; V: TRBV6-6; DNA: TGTGCCAGCAGCTTAGACAGGGATCTTCAGCCCCAGCATTTT; CDR3: CASSLDRDLQPQHF
D: NA; size: NA; J: TRBJ2-5; V: TRBV2; DNA: TGTGCCAGCAGAGGGACAATTCAAGAGACCCAGTACTTC; CDR3: CASRGTIQETQYF
D: NA; size: NA; J: TRBJ2-5; V: TRBV12-5; DNA: TGTGCTAGTGGGGGCCTACGGGAGACCCAGTACTTC; CDR3: CASGGLRETQYF
D: NA; size: NA; J: TRBJ1-5; V: TRBV6-5; DNA: TGTGCCAGCAGTCAAAACGAGGAGCCCCAGCATTTT; CDR3: CASSQNEEPQHF
D: TRBD1; size: NA; J: TRBJ1-1; V: TRBV18; DNA: TGTGCCAGCTCACCTCCGACAGGGCCCAAAATGAACACTGAAGCTTTCTTT; CDR3: CASSPPTGPKMNTEAFF
D: NA; size: NA; J: TRBJ2-7; V: TRBV14; DNA: TGTGCCAGCAGCCAGGGAGGGGGAAATAACCTCTGGAACGAGCAGTACTTC; CDR3: CASSQGGGNNLWNEQYF
D: TRBD1; size: NA; J: TRBJ2-7; V: TRBV7-9; DNA: TGTGCCAGCAGCTCGGACAGGGGCTCCCCCTACGAGCAGTACTTC; CDR3: CASSSDRGSPYEQYF
D: TRBD1; size: once; J: TRBJ2-7; V: TRBV19; DNA: TGTGCCAGTAGCCGAGGACAGGGGGGTACCTACGAGCAGTACTTC; CDR3: CASSRGQGGTYEQYF
D: TRBD2; size: once; J: TRBJ2-7; V: TRBV5-5; DNA: TGTGCCAGCAGCATCGGACTAGCCGTCTACGAGCAGTACTTC; CDR3: CASSIGLAVYEQYF